Each of the 11 T cell receptor beta chains below was sequenced from the same sample in a study of blood T cell repertoires in COVID-19. Method: immunoSEQ multiplex PCR; TCRdb's copy keeps in-frame clones and lacks some. Among 220,000 or so clones listed, about four fifths were seen once. The sequenced sample consisted of PBMCs or T cells enriched from blood (not recorded which). The receptor source for this set is a woman in her forties who had recovered from COVID-19.

This clone is a singleton in its sample. CDR3 in DNA: TGTGCCAGCAGCTTAGGGGGCGTGACTGAAGCTTTCTTT. Translation gives CASSLGGVTEAFF. The chain combines TRBV7-8 with TRBJ1-1, with D possibly TRBD1 on 5 matching bases. There are 13 residues in the CDR3. Trimming removed 1 base at V and 5 bases at J, with 8 bases between. Per germline, CDR1 SGHVS and CDR2 FQNEAQ. Filled out from reference TRBV7-8 and TRBJ1-1, the complete variable domain reads GAGVSQSPRYKVAKRGQDVALRCDPISGHVSLFWYQQALGQGPEFLTYFQNEAQLDKSGLPSDRFFAERPEGSVSTLKIQRTQQEDSAVYLCASSLGGVTEAFFGQGTRLTVV.

The chain is built from TRBV5-1 and TRBJ2-1, with 7 bases identical to TRBD1. The ends lost 3 bases at V and 5 bases at J; junction bases unmatched: 5. Germline CDR1 is SGHRS and CDR2 is YFSETQ. This CDR3 is built from 14 residues. This chain's CDR3 is CASSWGQTNNEQFF. CDR3 nucleotide sequence: TGCGCCAGCAGCTGGGGACAGACGAACAATGAGCAGTTCTTC.

The V and J genes are TRBV27 and TRBJ2-1; D is perhaps TRBD2 (7 bases). Looked up from germline, CDR1 is MNHEY and CDR2 is SMNVEV (reference sequence). Deletions cut 1 base from V and 6 bases from J, with 16 bases between. CDR3 length equals 16 residues. DNA of the CDR3: TGTGCCAGCAGTTTATGGGGCAGGGGAGGGTCCAATGAGCAGTTCTTC. The encoded protein is CASSLWGRGGSNEQFF.

The chain combines TRBV6-4 with TRBJ2-7; 10 bases fit TRBD1. This CDR3 spans 16 amino acids. V shed 7 bases and J 3 bases; nucleotides not matched to a gene: 12. Germline CDR1 and CDR2: MRHNA and SNTAGT. DNA for the CDR3: TGTGCCAGCACACCCCCGTCGGGACAGGGGTTCTACGAGCAGTACGTC. Translating gives CASTPPSGQGFYEQYV.

This chain links TRBV2 with TRBJ1-2; perhaps TRBD1 as D (6 bases). This CDR3 comprises 15 residues. V lost 6 bases, J lost 0 bases, and 14 bases lay in between. The germline gives CDR1 SNHLY, CDR2 FYNNEI. The DNA for the CDR3 is TGTGCCAGCAGGGACAGCCAAACGACTAACTATGGCTACACCTTC. It translates to CASRDSQTTNYGYTF.

V gene TRBV18 combines with J gene TRBJ1-6, with D tentatively TRBD1 (6 bases). Between the trimmed V and J ends, which lost 0 bases and 6 bases, there was a span of 9 bases. The CDR3 sequence is 15 residues long. The germline CDR1 and CDR2 sequences are KGHSH and LQKENI. CDR3 sequence (DNA): TGTGCCAGCTCACCACCACAGGGATCTAATTCACCCCTCCACTTT. This sequence encodes CASSPPQGSNSPLHF. Full variable domain (remainder filled in from reference TRBV18 and TRBJ1-6): NAGVMQNPRHLVRRRGQEARLRCSPMKGHSHVYWYRQLPEEGLKFMVYLQKENIIDESGMPKERFSAEFPKEGPSILRIQQVVRGDSAAYFCASSPPQGSNSPLHFGNGTRLTVT.

The rearrangement links TRBV7-3 to TRBJ2-3; TRBD2 might be the D (5 bases). Germline V lookup: CDR1 SGHTA, CDR2 FQGTGA. The CDR3 contains 15 residues. Trimming cost V 0 bases and J 6 bases, with 13 bases left between them. CDR3 residues: CASSLTGTAGDTQYF. CDR3 DNA: TGTGCCAGCAGCTTAACCGGAACGGCGGGCGATACGCAGTATTTT. The full variable domain, with the rest looked up from reference TRBV7-3 and TRBJ2-3, is GAGVSQTPSNKVTEKGKYVELRCDPISGHTALYWYRQSLGQGPEFLIYFQGTGAADDSGLPNDRFFAVRPEGSVSTLKIQRTERGDSAVYLCASSLTGTAGDTQYFGPGTRLTVL.

This chain connects TRBV10-3 to TRBJ2-7, with TRBD2 as a possible D gene (6 bases). V was pared by 4 bases and J by 3 bases, with 10 bases between. CDR1 and CDR2 from the germline V gene are ENHRY and SYGVKD. The CDR3 is 13 amino acids. CDR3: CAISAGDVYEQYV. The CDR3 nucleotides are TGTGCCATCAGTGCGGGAGACGTCTACGAGCAGTACGTC.

The CDR3: CATSRGNTGELFF. CDR3 coding DNA: TGTGCCACCAGTCGAGGGAACACCGGGGAGCTGTTTTTT. The rearrangement links TRBV24-1 to TRBJ2-2; no clear D gene. CDR1 KGHDR and CDR2 SFDVKD come from the germline V gene. The CDR3 sequence is 13 residues long. The V and J ends lost 6 bases and 1 base respectively, with 5 bases between them.

This chain connects TRBV15 to TRBJ2-2, with D perhaps TRBD1 (5 bases). The V end lost 3 bases, the J end lost 7 bases, and 12 bases lay between the germline ends. Looked up from germline, CDR1 is LNHNV and CDR2 is YYDKDF (reference sequence). The CDR3 is made up of 14 amino acids. CDR3 nucleotide sequence: TGTGCCACCAGCAGTATACAGGTCAGCGGGGAGCTGTTTTTT. Encoded protein: CATSSIQVSGELFF.

This clone was found once. The chain couples TRBV27 to TRBJ2-1; no clear D gene. Between the trimmed V and J ends, which lost 8 bases and 3 bases, there was a span of 11 bases. Germline V gene lookup returns CDR1 MNHEY and CDR2 SMNVEV (reference sequence). The CDR3 extends over 13 amino acids. CDR3 DNA sequence: TGTGCCAGCCATAGAGGCCTCTACAATGAGCAGTTCTTC. Residues: CASHRGLYNEQFF.